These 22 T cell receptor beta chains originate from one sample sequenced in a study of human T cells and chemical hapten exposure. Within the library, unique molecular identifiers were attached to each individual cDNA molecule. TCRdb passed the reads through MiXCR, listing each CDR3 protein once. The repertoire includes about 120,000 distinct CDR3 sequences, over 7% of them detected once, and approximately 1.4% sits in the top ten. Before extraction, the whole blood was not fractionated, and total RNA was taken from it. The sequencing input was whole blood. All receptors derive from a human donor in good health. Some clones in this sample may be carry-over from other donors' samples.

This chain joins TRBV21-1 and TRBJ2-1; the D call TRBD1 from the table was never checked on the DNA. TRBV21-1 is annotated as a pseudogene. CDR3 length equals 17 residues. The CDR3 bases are TGTGCCAGCAGCAAAGGGGACATCCAGAGCTCCTACAATGAGCAGTTCTTC. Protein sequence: CASSKGDIQSSYNEQFF.

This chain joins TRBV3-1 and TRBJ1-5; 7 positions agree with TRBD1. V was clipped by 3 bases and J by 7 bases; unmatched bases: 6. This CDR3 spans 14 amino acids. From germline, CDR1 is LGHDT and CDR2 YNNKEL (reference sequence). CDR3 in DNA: TGTGCCAGCAGCCATACCTCAGGGGGACAGCCCCAGCATTTT. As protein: CASSHTSGGQPQHF.

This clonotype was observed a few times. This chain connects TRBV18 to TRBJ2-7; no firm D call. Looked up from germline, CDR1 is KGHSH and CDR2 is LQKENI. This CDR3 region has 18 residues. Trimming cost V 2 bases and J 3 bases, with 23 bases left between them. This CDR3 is CASSPKHRGPTVDYEQYF. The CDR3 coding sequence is TGTGCCAGCTCACCAAAACACCGCGGACCAACAGTAGACTACGAGCAGTACTTC.

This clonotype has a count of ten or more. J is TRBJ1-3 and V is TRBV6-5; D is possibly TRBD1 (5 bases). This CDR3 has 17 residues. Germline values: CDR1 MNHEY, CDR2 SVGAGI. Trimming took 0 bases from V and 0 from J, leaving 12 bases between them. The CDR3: CASSYSIQGGSGNTIYF. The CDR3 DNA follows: TGTGCCAGCAGTTACTCGATTCAGGGAGGCTCTGGAAACACCATATATTTT.

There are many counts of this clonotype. This CDR3 reads CSAIGDWDQTNYGYTF. CDR3 bases: TGCAGTGCTATAGGCGATTGGGACCAAACTAACTATGGCTACACCTTC. The rearrangement joins TRBV20-1 to TRBJ1-2, with a weak D call TRBD1 (5 bases). Trimming left V 4 bases short and J 0 bases short, with 18 bases between. CDR1 DFQATT and CDR2 SNEGSKA come from the germline V gene (reference sequence). The CDR3 is 16 residues long.

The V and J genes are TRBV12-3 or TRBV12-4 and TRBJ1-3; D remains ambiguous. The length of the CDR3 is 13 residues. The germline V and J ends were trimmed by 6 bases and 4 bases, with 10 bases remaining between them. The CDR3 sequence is CASSPVPGNTIYF. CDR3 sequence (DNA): TGTGCCAGCAGCCCCGTACCCGGAAACACCATATATTTT.

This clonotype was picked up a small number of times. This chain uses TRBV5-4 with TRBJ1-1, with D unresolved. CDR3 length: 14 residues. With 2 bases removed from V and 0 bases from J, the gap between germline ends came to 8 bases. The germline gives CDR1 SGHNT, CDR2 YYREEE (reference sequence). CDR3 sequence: CASSFAAMNTEAFF. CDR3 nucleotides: TGTGCCAGCAGCTTTGCGGCCATGAACACTGAAGCTTTCTTT.

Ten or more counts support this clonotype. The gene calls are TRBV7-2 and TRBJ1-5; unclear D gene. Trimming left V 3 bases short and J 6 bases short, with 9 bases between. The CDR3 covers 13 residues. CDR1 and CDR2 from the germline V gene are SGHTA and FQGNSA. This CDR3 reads CASSFRWSQPQHF. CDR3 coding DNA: TGTGCCAGCAGCTTTCGGTGGAGTCAGCCCCAGCATTTT.

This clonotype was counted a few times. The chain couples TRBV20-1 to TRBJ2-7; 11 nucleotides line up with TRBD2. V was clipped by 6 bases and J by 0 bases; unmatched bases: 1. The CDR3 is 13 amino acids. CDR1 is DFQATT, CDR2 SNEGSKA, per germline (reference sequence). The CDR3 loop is CSAGTSGSYEQYF. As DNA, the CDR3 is TGCAGTGCGGGGACTAGCGGCTCCTACGAGCAGTACTTC.

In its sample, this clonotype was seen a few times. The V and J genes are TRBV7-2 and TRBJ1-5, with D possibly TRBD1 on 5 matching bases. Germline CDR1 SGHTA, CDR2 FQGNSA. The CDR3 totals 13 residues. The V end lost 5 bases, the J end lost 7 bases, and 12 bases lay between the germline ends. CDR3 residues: CASSQGLWQPQHF. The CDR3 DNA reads TGTGCCAGCAGCCAGGGACTCTGGCAGCCCCAGCATTTT.

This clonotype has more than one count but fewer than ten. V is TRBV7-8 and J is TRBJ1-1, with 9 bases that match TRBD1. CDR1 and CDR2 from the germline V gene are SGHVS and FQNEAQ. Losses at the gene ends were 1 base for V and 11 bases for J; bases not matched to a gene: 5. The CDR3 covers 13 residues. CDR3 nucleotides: TGTGCCAGCAGCTTAGAATTCGGACAGGGGGCTTTCTTT. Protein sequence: CASSLEFGQGAFF. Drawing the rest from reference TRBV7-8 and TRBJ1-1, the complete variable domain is GAGVSQSPRYKVAKRGQDVALRCDPISGHVSLFWYQQALGQGPEFLTYFQNEAQLDKSGLPSDRFFAERPEGSVSTLKIQRTQQEDSAVYLCASSLEFGQGAFFGQGTRLTVV.

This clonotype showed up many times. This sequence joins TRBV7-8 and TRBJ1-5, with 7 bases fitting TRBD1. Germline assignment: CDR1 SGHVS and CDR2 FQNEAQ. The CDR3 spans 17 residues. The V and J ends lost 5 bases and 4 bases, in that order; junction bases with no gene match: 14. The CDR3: CASSQGGETGVNQPQHF. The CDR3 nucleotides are TGTGCCAGCAGCCAGGGGGGGGAGACAGGAGTTAATCAGCCCCAGCATTTT.

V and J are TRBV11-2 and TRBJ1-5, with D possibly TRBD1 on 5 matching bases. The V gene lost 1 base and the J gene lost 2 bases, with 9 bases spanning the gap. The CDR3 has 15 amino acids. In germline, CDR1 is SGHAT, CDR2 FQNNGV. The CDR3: CASSLGTKGNQPQHF. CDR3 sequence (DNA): TGTGCCAGCAGCTTAGGGACAAAGGGCAATCAGCCCCAGCATTTT.

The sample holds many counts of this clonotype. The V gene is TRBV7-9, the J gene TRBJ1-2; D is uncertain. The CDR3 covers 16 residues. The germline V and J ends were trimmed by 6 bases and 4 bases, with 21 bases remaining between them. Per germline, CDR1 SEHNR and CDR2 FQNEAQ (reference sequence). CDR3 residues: CASSYSTDAQVYGYTF. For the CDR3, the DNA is TGTGCCAGCAGTTATTCAACTGACGCCCAAGTCTATGGCTACACCTTC.

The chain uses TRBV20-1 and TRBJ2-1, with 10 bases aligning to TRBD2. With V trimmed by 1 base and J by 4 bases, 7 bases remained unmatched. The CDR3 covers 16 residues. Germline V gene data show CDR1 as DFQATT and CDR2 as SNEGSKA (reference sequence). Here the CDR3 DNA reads TGCAGTGCTAGAGGGGCCAGCGGGGGGGCGTACAATGAGCAGTTCTTC. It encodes CSARGASGGAYNEQFF.

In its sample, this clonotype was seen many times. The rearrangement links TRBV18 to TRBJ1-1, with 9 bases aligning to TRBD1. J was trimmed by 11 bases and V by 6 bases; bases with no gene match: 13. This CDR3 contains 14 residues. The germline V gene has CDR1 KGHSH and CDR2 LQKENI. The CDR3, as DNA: TGTGCCAGCTCCCTGAAACAGGGGGCGAGTGGTGCTTTCTTT. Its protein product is CASSLKQGASGAFF.

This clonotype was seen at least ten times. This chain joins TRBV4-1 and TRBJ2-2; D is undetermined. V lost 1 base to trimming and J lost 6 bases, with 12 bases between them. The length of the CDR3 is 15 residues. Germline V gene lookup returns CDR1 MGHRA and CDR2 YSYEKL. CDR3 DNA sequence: TGCGCCAGCAGCCAAGCGCCCCGATTCCCCGGGGAGCTGTTTTTT. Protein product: CASSQAPRFPGELFF.

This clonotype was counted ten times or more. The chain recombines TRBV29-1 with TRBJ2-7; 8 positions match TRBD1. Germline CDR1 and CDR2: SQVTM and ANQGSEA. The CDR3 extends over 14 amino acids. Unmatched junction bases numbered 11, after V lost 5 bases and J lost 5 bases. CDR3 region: CSVRQGWKSHEQYF. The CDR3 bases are TGCAGCGTTCGACAGGGGTGGAAATCCCACGAGCAGTACTTC.

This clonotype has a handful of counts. The CDR3 bases are TGTGCCAGCAGCGACCTACCGGCGGGAGAACTAAACGAGCAGTACTTC. Translation gives CASSDLPAGELNEQYF. The V gene is TRBV7-8, the J gene TRBJ2-7; TRBD2 matches 7 bases. V trimming: 5 bases; J trimming: 5 bases; junction bases outside the gene matches: 15. The germline CDR1 and CDR2 sequences are SGHVS and FQNEAQ. This CDR3 has 16 amino acids.

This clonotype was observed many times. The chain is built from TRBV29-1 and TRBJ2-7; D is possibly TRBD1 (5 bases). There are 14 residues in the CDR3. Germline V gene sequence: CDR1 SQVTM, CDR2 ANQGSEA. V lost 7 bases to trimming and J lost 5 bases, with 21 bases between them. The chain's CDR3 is CSARRGQGPNEQYF. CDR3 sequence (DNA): TGCAGCGCACGTAGAGGCCAGGGCCCGAACGAGCAGTACTTC.

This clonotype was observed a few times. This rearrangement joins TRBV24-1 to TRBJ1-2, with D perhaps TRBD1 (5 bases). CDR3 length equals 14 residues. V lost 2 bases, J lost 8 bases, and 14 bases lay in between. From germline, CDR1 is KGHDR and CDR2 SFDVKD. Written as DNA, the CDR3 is TGTGCCACCAGTGATTCTCGACAGTCGCGGGGCTACACCTTC. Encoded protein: CATSDSRQSRGYTF.

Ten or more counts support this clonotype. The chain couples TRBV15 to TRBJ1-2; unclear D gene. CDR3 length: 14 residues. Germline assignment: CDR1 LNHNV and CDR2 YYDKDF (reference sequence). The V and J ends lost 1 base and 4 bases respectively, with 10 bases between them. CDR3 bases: TGTGCCACCAGCAGAGGAGGTGAGATCTATGGCTACACCTTC. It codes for CATSRGGEIYGYTF.